A single sample is the source of the 14 T cell receptor beta chains below, sequenced in a study of cytomegalovirus exposure and HLA in healthy donors. This PCR relied on a set of 60 Vbeta primers and 13 Jbeta primers. Profiled with immunoSEQ multiplex PCR; TCRdb holds only in-frame clones, not every one. Here the sample spans roughly 110,000 clones, 65% to 85% being singletons. The sample consisted of PBMCs. The receptors were gathered from a man between 18 and 35 years old in good health and CMV-seronegative.

The genes are TRBV29-1 and TRBJ2-7; TRBD1 is a possible D gene (6 bases). Germline lookup yields CDR1 SQVTM and CDR2 ANQGSEA. The CDR3 totals 15 residues. V was clipped by 3 bases and J by 7 bases, with 22 bases between them. The CDR3 region has the DNA TGCAGCGTTGAGAAGGGGCAGGGGAAAGTGGGAGAGCAGTACTTC. This translates into CSVEKGQGKVGEQYF.

The genes are TRBV5-1 and TRBJ2-2, with D possibly TRBD2 on 7 matching bases. Trimming took off 6 bases at V and 5 bases at J, with 14 bases between the two ends. CDR3 length equals 14 residues. The germline V gene has CDR1 SGHRS and CDR2 YFSETQ. CDR3 sequence (DNA): TGCGCCAGCACGGCAGGGAGGGGGACCGGGGAGCTGTTTTTT. Translating it yields CASTAGRGTGELFF.

The V call is TRBV4-2, the J call TRBJ2-7; a possible D gene is TRBD2 (5 bases). V lost 0 bases to trimming and J lost 9 bases, with 12 bases between them. Germline-derived CDR1 and CDR2 are LGHNA and YNFKEQ. This CDR3 region has 13 residues. Here the CDR3 reads CASSQDLAEGQYF. The CDR3 coding sequence is TGTGCCAGCAGCCAAGATTTGGCAGAGGGGCAGTACTTC.

For the CDR3, the DNA is TGTGCCAGTAGTTCACAGGAACCTTCACCCCTCCACTTT. It is translated as CASSSQEPSPLHF. The V and J genes are TRBV19 and TRBJ1-6; tentatively, D is TRBD1 (5 bases). CDR1 and CDR2 (germline): LNHDA, SQIVND (reference sequence). V gave up 5 bases and J gave up 9 bases, with 11 bases separating them. This CDR3 comprises 13 residues.

This clone turned up a few times. The gene calls are TRBV19 and TRBJ2-4; TRBD1 matches at 10 bases. The CDR3 sequence is 15 residues long. The germline V gene has CDR1 LNHDA and CDR2 SQIVND (reference sequence). J was trimmed by 0 bases and V by 10 bases; bases with no gene match: 6. The CDR3 bases are TGTGCCACCGAGAGGACAGGGGGAGCCAAAAACATTCAGTACTTC. This encodes CATERTGGAKNIQYF.

This chain links TRBV11-2 with TRBJ1-5; 7 positions agree with TRBD1. Germline CDR1 SGHAT, CDR2 FQNNGV. This CDR3 is 15 amino acids long. V was clipped by 5 bases and J by 5 bases; unmatched bases: 9. The CDR3 DNA reads as TGTGCCAGCAGCGTCGCAGGGGGTGCACATCAGCCCCAGCATTTT. Protein product: CASSVAGGAHQPQHF.

The chain links TRBV6-6 to TRBJ1-4; D may be TRBD1 (5 bases). CDR1 is MNHNY and CDR2 is SVGAGI in the germline V gene (reference sequence). V was trimmed by 4 bases and J by 8 bases, leaving 11 bases between them. The CDR3 totals 13 residues. Written as DNA, the CDR3 is TGTGCCAGCAGTTCCTCAGGGAGGGAAAAACTGTTTTTT. Its translation is CASSSSGREKLFF.

This sequence joins TRBV7-9 and TRBJ1-1; 11 positions agree with TRBD1. V lost 5 bases, J lost 0 bases, and 8 bases stayed unmatched. The germline gives CDR1 SEHNR, CDR2 FQNEAQ (reference sequence). This CDR3 is built from 17 residues. The CDR3 nucleotides read TGTGCCAGCAGCCGGGACAGGGGGGGCCTCTTGAACACTGAAGCTTTCTTT. It codes for CASSRDRGGLLNTEAFF.

This chain joins TRBV5-1 and TRBJ2-5; 9 bases match TRBD1. Germline V gives CDR1 SGHRS, CDR2 YFSETQ. This CDR3 contains 15 residues. Trimming took 4 bases from V and 1 from J; bases not matched to a gene: 5. In DNA form, the CDR3 reads TGCGCCAGCAGCCTGGGACAGGGTAGCCAAGAGACCCAGTACTTC. Protein product: CASSLGQGSQETQYF. Combining the CDR3 with reference TRBV5-1 and TRBJ2-5 gives the whole variable domain KAGVTQTPRYLIKTRGQQVTLSCSPISGHRSVSWYQQTPGQGLQFLFEYFSETQRNKGNFPGRFSGRQFSNSRSEMNVSTLELGDSALYLCASSLGQGSQETQYFGPGTRLLVL.

With regard to this clone: Other nucleotide sequences in the sample specify the same CDR3. The chain couples TRBV15 to TRBJ2-7; D unresolved. CDR3 length: 12 amino acids. Germline assignment: CDR1 LNHNV and CDR2 YYDKDF (reference sequence). The V and J ends lost 3 bases and 6 bases respectively, with 9 bases between them. The CDR3 DNA follows: TGTGCCACCAGCAGGTTGACGGGCGAGCAGTACTTC. It encodes CATSRLTGEQYF.

The J gene is TRBJ1-2, the V gene TRBV19, with 7 bases that match TRBD1. The CDR3 length is 13 residues. Unmatched junction bases numbered 8, after V lost 5 bases and J lost 8 bases. Germline CDR1 reads LNHDA; CDR2 reads SQIVND (reference sequence). CDR3 nucleotide sequence: TGTGCCAGTAGTTTGGAGGGGACAGCCGGCTACACCTTC. Its protein is CASSLEGTAGYTF.

The gene calls are TRBV14 and TRBJ1-2, with 8 nucleotides matching TRBD1. J lost 8 bases, V lost 4 bases, and 12 bases had no gene match. The CDR3 covers 15 residues. Germline V gene data show CDR1 as SGHDN and CDR2 as FVKESK. In DNA, the CDR3 is TGTGCCAGCAGCCCCCAGGGGGCAGGGGGTGGCGGCTACACCTTC. It specifies CASSPQGAGGGGYTF.

The gene calls are TRBV7-8 and TRBJ2-1; 10 bases align to TRBD2. Per the germline V gene, CDR1 is SGHVS and CDR2 is FQNEAQ. The CDR3 is 15 amino acids. The V and J ends lost 2 bases and 2 bases, in that order; junction bases with no gene match: 0. The chain's CDR3 is CASSLTSGAYNEQFF. The CDR3 nucleotides read TGTGCCAGCAGCTTAACTAGCGGGGCCTACAATGAGCAGTTCTTC.

A note on this clone: At one end the junction does not follow the germline gene, possibly because of a read error. The rearrangement uses TRBV5-1 and TRBJ1-2; TRBD1 aligns across 8 bases. CDR3 length equals 18 residues. Germline lookup yields CDR1 SGHRS and CDR2 YFSETQ. CDR3 nucleotides: TGCGCCAGCAGCACGACAACCCCCGGGACAGGACTAAACTATGGCTACCCCTTC. Protein sequence: CASSTTTPGTGLNYGYPF.